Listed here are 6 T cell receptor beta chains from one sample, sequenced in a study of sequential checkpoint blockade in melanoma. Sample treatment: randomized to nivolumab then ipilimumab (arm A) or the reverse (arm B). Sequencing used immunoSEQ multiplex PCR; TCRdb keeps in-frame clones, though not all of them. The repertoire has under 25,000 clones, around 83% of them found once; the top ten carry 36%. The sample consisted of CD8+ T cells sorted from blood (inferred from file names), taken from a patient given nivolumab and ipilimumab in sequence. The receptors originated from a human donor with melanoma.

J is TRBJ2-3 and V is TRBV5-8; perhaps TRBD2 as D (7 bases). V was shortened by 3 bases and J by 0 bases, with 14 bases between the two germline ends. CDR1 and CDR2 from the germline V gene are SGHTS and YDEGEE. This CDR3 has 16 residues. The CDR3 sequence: CASSSEGGGSTDTQYF. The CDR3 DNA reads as TGTGCCAGCAGCTCCGAGGGGGGGGGCAGCACAGATACGCAGTATTTT.

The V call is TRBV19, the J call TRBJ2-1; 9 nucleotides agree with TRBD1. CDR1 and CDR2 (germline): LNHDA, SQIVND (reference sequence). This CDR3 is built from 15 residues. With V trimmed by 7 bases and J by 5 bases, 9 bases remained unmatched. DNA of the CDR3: TGTGCCAGTACCATGAACAGGGGGCGCAACAATGAGCAGTTCTTC. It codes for CASTMNRGRNNEQFF.

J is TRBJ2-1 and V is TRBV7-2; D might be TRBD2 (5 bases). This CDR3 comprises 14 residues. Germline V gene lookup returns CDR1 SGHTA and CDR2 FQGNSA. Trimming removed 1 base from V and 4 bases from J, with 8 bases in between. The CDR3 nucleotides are TGTGCCAGCAGCTTAGGAGCGGCGTACAATGAGCAGTTCTTC. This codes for CASSLGAAYNEQFF.

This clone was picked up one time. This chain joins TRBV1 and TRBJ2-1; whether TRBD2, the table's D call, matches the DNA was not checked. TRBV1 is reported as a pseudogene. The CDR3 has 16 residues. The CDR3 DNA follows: TGCACCAGCAGCCAAGAAGCTAGCGACTTTTACAATGAGCAGTTCTTC. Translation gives CTSSQEASDFYNEQFF.

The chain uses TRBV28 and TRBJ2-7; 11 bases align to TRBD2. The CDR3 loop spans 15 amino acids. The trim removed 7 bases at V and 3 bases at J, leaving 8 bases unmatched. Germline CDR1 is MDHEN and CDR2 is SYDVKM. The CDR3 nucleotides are TGTGCCAGCATCCCGACTAGCGGGGTTCTCTACGAGCAGTACTTC. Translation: CASIPTSGVLYEQYF.

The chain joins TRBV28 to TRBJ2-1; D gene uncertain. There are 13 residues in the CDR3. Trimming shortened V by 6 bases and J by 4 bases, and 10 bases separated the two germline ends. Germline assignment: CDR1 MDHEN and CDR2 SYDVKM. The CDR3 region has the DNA TGTGCCAGCAGCCTTTCTAGGTACAATGAGCAGTTCTTC. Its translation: CASSLSRYNEQFF.